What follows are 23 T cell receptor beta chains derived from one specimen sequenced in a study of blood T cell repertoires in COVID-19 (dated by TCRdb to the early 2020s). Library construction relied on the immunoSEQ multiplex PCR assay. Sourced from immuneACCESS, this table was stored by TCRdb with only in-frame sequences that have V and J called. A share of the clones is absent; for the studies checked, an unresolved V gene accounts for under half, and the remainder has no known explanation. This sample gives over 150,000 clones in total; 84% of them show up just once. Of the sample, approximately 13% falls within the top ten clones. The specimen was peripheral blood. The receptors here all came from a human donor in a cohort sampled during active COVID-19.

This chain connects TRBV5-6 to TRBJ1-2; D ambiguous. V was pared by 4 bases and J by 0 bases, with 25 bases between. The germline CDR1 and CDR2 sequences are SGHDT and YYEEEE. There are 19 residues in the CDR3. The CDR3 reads CASSRYNYAGYRSNYGYTF. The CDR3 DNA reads TGTGCCAGCAGCCGATATAACTACGCGGGGTACCGCTCTAACTATGGCTACACCTTC.

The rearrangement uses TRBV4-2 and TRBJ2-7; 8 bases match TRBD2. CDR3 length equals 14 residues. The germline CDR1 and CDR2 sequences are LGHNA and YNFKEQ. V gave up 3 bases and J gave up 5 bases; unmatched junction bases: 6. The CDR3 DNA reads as TGTGCCAGCAGCCACTCAGCGGGAGACCACGAGCAGTACTTC. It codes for CASSHSAGDHEQYF.

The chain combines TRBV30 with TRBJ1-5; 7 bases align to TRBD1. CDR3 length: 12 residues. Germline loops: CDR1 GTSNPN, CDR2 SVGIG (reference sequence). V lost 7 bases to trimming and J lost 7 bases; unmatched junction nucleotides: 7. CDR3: CAFRGVGQPQHF. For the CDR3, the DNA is TGTGCCTTCAGGGGGGTCGGACAGCCCCAGCATTTT.

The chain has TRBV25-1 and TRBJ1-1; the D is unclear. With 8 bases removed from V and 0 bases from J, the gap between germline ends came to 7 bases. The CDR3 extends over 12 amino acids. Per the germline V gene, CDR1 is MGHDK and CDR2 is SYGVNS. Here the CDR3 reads CASGYMNTEAFF. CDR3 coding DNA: TGTGCCAGCGGTTACATGAACACTGAAGCTTTCTTT.

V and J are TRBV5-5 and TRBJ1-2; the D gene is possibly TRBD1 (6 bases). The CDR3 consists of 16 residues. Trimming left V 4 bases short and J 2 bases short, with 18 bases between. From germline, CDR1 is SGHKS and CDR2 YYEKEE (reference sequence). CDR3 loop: CASSPLLGQKNYGYTF. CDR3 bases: TGTGCCAGCAGCCCCCTCTTAGGACAGAAGAACTATGGCTACACCTTC.

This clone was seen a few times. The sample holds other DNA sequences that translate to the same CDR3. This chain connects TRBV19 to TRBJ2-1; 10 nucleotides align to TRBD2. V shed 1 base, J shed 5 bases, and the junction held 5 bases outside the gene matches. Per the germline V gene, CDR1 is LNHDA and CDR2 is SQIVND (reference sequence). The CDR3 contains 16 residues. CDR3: CASSIVSSGRNNEQFF. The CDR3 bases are TGTGCCAGTAGTATAGTGAGTAGCGGGAGGAACAATGAGCAGTTCTTC.

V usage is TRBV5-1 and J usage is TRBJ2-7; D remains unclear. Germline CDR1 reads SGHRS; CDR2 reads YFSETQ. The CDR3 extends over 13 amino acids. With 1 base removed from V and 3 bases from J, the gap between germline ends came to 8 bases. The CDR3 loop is CASSLYSHYEQYF. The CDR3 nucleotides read TGCGCCAGCAGCTTGTATAGCCACTACGAGCAGTACTTC.

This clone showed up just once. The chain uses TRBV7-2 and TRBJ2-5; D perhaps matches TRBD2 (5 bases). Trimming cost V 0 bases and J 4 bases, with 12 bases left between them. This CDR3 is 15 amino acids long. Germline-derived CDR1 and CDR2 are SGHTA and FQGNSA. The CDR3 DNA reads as TGTGCCAGCAGCTTAGCCTGGCGGGCAGGAGAGACCCAGTACTTC. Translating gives CASSLAWRAGETQYF.

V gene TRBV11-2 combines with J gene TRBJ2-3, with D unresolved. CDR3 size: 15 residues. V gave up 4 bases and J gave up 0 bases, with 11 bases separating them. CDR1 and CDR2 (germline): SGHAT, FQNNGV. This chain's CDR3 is CASSSTMASTDTQYF. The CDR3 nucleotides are TGTGCCAGCAGCTCCACTATGGCCAGCACAGATACGCAGTATTTT. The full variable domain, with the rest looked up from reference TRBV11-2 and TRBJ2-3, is EAGVAQSPRYKIIEKRQSVAFWCNPISGHATLYWYQQILGQGPKLLIQFQNNGVVDDSQLPKDRFSAERLKGVDSTLKIQPAKLEDSAVYLCASSSTMASTDTQYFGPGTRLTVL.

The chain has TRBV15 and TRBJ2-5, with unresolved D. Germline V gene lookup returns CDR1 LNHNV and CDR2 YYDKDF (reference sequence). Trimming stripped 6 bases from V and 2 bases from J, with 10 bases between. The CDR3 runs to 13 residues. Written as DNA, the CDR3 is TGTGCCACCAGGGCCGACTGGCAAGAGACCCAGTACTTC. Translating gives CATRADWQETQYF.

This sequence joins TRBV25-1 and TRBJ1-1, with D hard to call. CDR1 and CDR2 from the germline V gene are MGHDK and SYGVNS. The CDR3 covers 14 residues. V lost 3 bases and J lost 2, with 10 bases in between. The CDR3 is CASSDAQTNTEAFF. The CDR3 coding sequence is TGTGCCAGCAGTGATGCGCAAACTAACACTGAAGCTTTCTTT.

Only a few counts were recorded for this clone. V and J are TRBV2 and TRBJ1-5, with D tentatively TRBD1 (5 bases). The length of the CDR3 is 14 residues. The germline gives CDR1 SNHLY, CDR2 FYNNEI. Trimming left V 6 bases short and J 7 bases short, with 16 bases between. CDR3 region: CASRDSSRAQPQHF. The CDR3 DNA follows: TGTGCCAGCAGAGACAGTTCTCGGGCCCAGCCCCAGCATTTT.

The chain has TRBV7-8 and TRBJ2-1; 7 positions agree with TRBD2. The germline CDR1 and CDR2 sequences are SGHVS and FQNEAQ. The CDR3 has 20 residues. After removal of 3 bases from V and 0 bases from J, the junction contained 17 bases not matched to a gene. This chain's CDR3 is CASSLSSSGLRISSYNEQFF. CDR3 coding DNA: TGTGCCAGCAGCTTGAGTTCTAGCGGACTACGCATAAGCTCCTACAATGAGCAGTTCTTC.

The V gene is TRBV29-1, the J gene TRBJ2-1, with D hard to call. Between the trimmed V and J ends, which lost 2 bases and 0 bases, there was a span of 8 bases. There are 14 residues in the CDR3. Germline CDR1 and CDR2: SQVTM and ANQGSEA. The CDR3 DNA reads TGCAGCGTTGAAACTACCCGCTCCTACAATGAGCAGTTCTTC. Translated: CSVETTRSYNEQFF.

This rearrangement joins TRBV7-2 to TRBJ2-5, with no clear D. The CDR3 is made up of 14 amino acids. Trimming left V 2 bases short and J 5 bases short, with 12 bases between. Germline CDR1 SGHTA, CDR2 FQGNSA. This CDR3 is CASSLTALRETQYF. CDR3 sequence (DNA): TGTGCCAGCAGCTTAACCGCCCTACGGGAGACCCAGTACTTC.

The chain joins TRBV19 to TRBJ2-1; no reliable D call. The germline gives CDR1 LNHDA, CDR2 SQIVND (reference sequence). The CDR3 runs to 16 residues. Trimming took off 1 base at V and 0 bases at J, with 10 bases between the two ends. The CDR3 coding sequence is TGTGCCAGTAGTATAGGGGCCAGTGGCTCCTACAATGAGCAGTTCTTC. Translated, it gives CASSIGASGSYNEQFF. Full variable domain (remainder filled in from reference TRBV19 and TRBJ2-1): DGGITQSPKYLFRKEGQNVTLSCEQNLNHDAMYWYRQDPGQGLRLIYYSQIVNDFQKGDIAEGYSVSREKKESFPLTVTSAQKNPTAFYLCASSIGASGSYNEQFFGPGTRLTVL.

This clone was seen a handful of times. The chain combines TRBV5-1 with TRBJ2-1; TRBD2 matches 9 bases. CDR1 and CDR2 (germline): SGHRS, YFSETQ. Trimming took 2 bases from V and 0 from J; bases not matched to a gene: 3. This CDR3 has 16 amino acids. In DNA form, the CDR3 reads TGCGCCAGCAGCTTCAATAGCGGGAGCTCCTACAATGAGCAGTTCTTC. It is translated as CASSFNSGSSYNEQFF.

The CDR3 sequence: CASSQDRTGTGELFF. The CDR3 bases are TGTGCCAGCAGCCAAGATAGGACAGGGACCGGGGAGCTGTTTTTT. The chain recombines TRBV4-2 with TRBJ2-2; 8 nucleotides match TRBD1. Trimming cost V 0 bases and J 5 bases; bases outside gene matches: 2. Germline V CDR1 and CDR2: LGHNA, YNFKEQ. The CDR3 spans 15 residues.

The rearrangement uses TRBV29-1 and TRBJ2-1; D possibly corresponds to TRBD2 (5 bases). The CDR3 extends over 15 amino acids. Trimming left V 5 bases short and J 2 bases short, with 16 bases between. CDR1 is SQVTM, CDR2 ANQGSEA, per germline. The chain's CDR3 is CSVFSEARPYNEQFF. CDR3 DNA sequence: TGCAGCGTTTTTTCGGAGGCCAGGCCCTACAATGAGCAGTTCTTC.

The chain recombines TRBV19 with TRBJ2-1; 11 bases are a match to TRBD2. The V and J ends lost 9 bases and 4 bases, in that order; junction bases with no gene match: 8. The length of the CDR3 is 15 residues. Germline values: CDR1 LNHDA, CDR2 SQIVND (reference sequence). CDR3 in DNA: TGTGCCAGCCGAATGGGACTAGCGGATTACAATGAGCAGTTCTTC. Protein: CASRMGLADYNEQFF.

CDR3 region: CAWKWGRGREPQETQYF. The CDR3 coding sequence is TGTGCCTGGAAGTGGGGCCGGGGACGGGAGCCACAAGAGACCCAGTACTTC. The chain recombines TRBV30 with TRBJ2-5; D may be TRBD2 (6 bases). Germline V lookup: CDR1 GTSNPN, CDR2 SVGIG (reference sequence). This CDR3 is 17 amino acids long. Trimming removed 4 bases at V and 2 bases at J, with 23 bases between.

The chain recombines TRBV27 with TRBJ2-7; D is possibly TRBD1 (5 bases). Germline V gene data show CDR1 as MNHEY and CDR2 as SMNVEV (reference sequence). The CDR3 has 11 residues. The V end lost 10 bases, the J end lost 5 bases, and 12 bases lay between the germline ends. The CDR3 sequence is CATSWGNEQYF. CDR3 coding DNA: TGTGCCACCTCGTGGGGCAACGAGCAGTACTTC.

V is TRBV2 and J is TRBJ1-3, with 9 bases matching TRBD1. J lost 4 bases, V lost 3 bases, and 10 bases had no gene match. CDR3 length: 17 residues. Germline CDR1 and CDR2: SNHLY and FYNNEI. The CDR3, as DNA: TGTGCCAGCAGTGACCGGATATGGGACAGGGAGGGAAACACCATATATTTT. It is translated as CASSDRIWDREGNTIYF.